A selection of T cell receptor beta chains follows, all from one sample in a study of CD8+CD57+ T cells in acquired aplastic anemia. TCRdb independently ran MiXCR on the reads; one entry per CDR3 protein. The repertoire has 150,000 to 200,000 distinct CDR3 sequences, 40% to 60% of them found once; the top ten carry around a third. The sequencing input was sorted CD4+, CD8+, or CD8+CD57+ T cells (not recorded which) from PBMCs. Receptor source: a human donor with aplastic anemia. CDR3s include the opening cysteine and the closing phenylalanine or tryptophan. D genes are given only for firm matches. Rows give clone size only sometimes, using once, few, many, or a class for an expanded clone.

v_gene	d_gene	abundance	j_gene	CDR3nt	CDR3aa
TRBV2	NA	NA	TRBJ2-5	TGTGCCAGCAGTGAATTTGGGTTGGGACAAGAGACCCAGTACTTC	CASSEFGLGQETQYF
TRBV7-8	NA	few	TRBJ1-2	TGTGCCAGCAGCTTAGATGGCGGAAACTATGGCTACACCTTC	CASSLDGGNYGYTF
TRBV12-3/TRBV12-4	NA	NA	TRBJ1-2	TGTGCCAGCACCCGGGGACCTCACAGCACCTACACCTTC	CASTRGPHSTYTF
TRBV20-1	NA	NA	TRBJ2-7	TGCAGTGCTAGAGGCGTAGCCGGCAATGGGGAGCAGTACTTC	CSARGVAGNGEQYF
TRBV5-1	NA	few	TRBJ2-3	TGCGCCAGCAGCTTGTCCCGGCGGGGAGGTACGCAGTATTTT	CASSLSRRGGTQYF
TRBV5-4	TRBD1	NA	TRBJ1-5	TGTGCCAGCAGCTTGCCCAATCGCGGGAGGGGGCGCGGGTATGGCAATCAGCCCCAGCATTTT	CASSLPNRGRGRGYGNQPQHF
TRBV19	TRBD1	NA	TRBJ1-2	TGTGCCAGTCATGACTCCACAGGGGACGGCTACACCTTC	CASHDSTGDGYTF
TRBV24-1	NA	few	TRBJ2-7	TGTGCCACCAGTGGCAGCTCCTACGAGCAGTACTTC	CATSGSSYEQYF
TRBV30	TRBD2	few	TRBJ2-2	TGTGCCTGGGTCCAGGGAGGGACCGGGGAGCTGTTTTTT	CAWVQGGTGELFF
TRBV19	NA	NA	TRBJ2-7	TGTGCCAGTAGTCTCGCCAGGAGGCCCTACGAGCAGTACTTC	CASSLARRPYEQYF
TRBV6-5	TRBD2	few	TRBJ2-1	TGTGCCAGCAATATAGCGGGAGGTATCAATGAGCAGTTCTTC	CASNIAGGINEQFF
TRBV27	TRBD1	NA	TRBJ2-7	TGTGCCAGCAGTTTGGGACAGCTAGCCTACGAGCAGTACTTC	CASSLGQLAYEQYF
TRBV7-4	TRBD1	once	TRBJ1-1	TGTGCCGGCAGCTCCACAGGGGGCACTGAAGCTTTCTTT	CAGSSTGGTEAFF
TRBV9	NA	many	TRBJ2-1	TGTGCCAGCAGCTTCGGGGTGAACAATGAGCAGTTCTTC	CASSFGVNNEQFF
TRBV7-9	NA	NA	TRBJ1-4	TGTGCCAGCAGCCCTACAGGGATGATCGGGAAACTGTTTTTT	CASSPTGMIGKLFF
TRBV9	TRBD1	many	TRBJ1-1	TGTGCCAGCAGCGTCCGGGACAGGGTCGCTGAAGCTTTCTTT	CASSVRDRVAEAFF
TRBV10-3	TRBD2	NA	TRBJ2-3	TGTGCCATCAAGGAGACTAGCGGGAGGCGGGATACGCAGTATTTT	CAIKETSGRRDTQYF
TRBV29-1	NA	NA	TRBJ1-2	TGCAGCGTTCTTGAAAGTTCAACGGATGGCTACACCTTC	CSVLESSTDGYTF
TRBV15	NA	few	TRBJ2-7	TGTGCCACCAGCAGAGTGAATGACTACGAGCAGTACTTC	CATSRVNDYEQYF
TRBV24-1	NA	NA	TRBJ1-5	TGTGCCAGCAGTCTCAATCAGGGACCGTATAGCAATCAGCCCCAGCATTTT	CASSLNQGPYSNQPQHF
TRBV29-1	NA	once	TRBJ1-5	TGCAGCGTTCAGGAGGGGAACCCTTATAGCAATCAGCCCCAGCATTTT	CSVQEGNPYSNQPQHF
TRBV10-3	NA	once	TRBJ1-3	TGTGCCATCAGCGTCGGCCCTAGCTCTGGAAACACCATATATTTT	CAISVGPSSGNTIYF
TRBV10-1	TRBD1	few	TRBJ2-2	TGCGCCAGCAGTGAGGGGACAGCGAACACCGGGGAGCTGTTTTTT	CASSEGTANTGELFF
TRBV7-9	TRBD1	many	TRBJ1-3	TGTGCCAGCAGCACACCGGGACAGGGGACTGGAAACACCATATATTTT	CASSTPGQGTGNTIYF
TRBV9	NA	many	TRBJ1-5	TGTGCCAGCAGCGCGGGGGGGGGAGGAATCAATCAGCCCCAGCATTTT	CASSAGGGGINQPQHF
TRBV11-2	NA	few	TRBJ2-1	TGTGCCAGCAGCTTACTCCTGACGGGGGATACCTACAATGAGCAGTTCTTC	CASSLLLTGDTYNEQFF
TRBV7-2	NA	NA	TRBJ1-4	TGTGCCAGCAGCCTTCAGGGAGGAACTAATGAAAAACTGTTTTTT	CASSLQGGTNEKLFF
TRBV7-6	TRBD1	many	TRBJ1-1	TGTGCCAGCAGCTTAGCGGGACAGGGTAGGGCCACTGAAGCTTTCTTT	CASSLAGQGRATEAFF
TRBV19	NA	NA	TRBJ2-3	TGCGCCAGTATGGCTGAGGCCTGGTATCCAGATATGCAGTATTTT	CASMAEAWYPDMQYF
TRBV19	NA	NA	TRBJ1-6	TGTGCCAGTAGTATATCGGGACTGGGAGGATCACCCCTCCACTTT	CASSISGLGGSPLHF
TRBV10-3	NA	few	TRBJ1-1	TGTGCCATCAGTGAGTCGGTTTCCACTGAAGCTTTCTTT	CAISESVSTEAFF
TRBV6-5	TRBD2	NA	TRBJ2-7	TGTGCCAGCAGTTACTCCTTAATAGCGGGAGAGTACGAGCAGTACTTC	CASSYSLIAGEYEQYF
TRBV19	NA	NA	TRBJ2-1	TGTGCCAGTAGGTCGGGGACCCACGCCGTCGCCCGGTTCTTC	CASRSGTHAVARFF
TRBV10-2	NA	NA	TRBJ1-1	TGCGCCAGCAGTGGAATTTCCAGGTTCGGGGACGGGGCTGAAGCTTTCTTT	CASSGISRFGDGAEAFF
TRBV6-5	NA	many	TRBJ2-5	TGTGCCAGCAGTTATGTGGGGGAGACCCAGTACTTC	CASSYVGETQYF
TRBV10-3	NA	NA	TRBJ1-1	TGTGCCATGTGGGGGGAGTTGAACACTGAAGCTTTCTTT	CAMWGELNTEAFF
TRBV25-1	NA	few	TRBJ1-1	TGTGCCAGCAGTGTCGTCTCAGGCACTGAAGCTTTCTTT	CASSVVSGTEAFF
TRBV5-5	NA	many	TRBJ1-5	TGTGCCAGCAGCTTGTGGGGAGAGGACAATCAGCCCCAGCATTTT	CASSLWGEDNQPQHF
TRBV30	NA	many	TRBJ2-3	TGTGCCTGGACCGGGTACACAGATACGCAGTATTTT	CAWTGYTDTQYF
TRBV7-2	NA	few	TRBJ2-5	TGTGCCAGCAGCTTAAAGGGAGAGACCCAGTACTTC	CASSLKGETQYF
TRBV7-7	NA	NA	TRBJ2-7	TGTGCCAGCAGCTTAGGGGACACCTACGAGCAGTACTTC	CASSLGDTYEQYF
TRBV7-8	NA	NA	TRBJ2-3	TGTGCCAGCAGCAAGCCTACTAGCCGCGCAGATACGCAGTATTTT	CASSKPTSRADTQYF
TRBV6-5	TRBD1	NA	TRBJ1-1	TGTGCCAGCAGTTACTCGGGGACAGAGAACACTGAAGCTTTCTTT	CASSYSGTENTEAFF
TRBV7-9	TRBD1	many	TRBJ2-7	TGTGCCAGCAGCGAGGAGGGACAGGTGGCCTACGAGCAGTACTTC	CASSEEGQVAYEQYF
TRBV6-5	NA	many	TRBJ2-3	TGTGCCAGCAGTTACATCTTCGGAGATACGCAGTATTTT	CASSYIFGDTQYF
TRBV19	NA	many	TRBJ1-5	TGTGCCAGTAGACCGGGTACAGTCCTCAATCAGCCCCAGCATTTT	CASRPGTVLNQPQHF
TRBV10-3	NA	NA	TRBJ1-2	TGTGCCATCAGTGAGTCGACTGCGGCGTTGGCCTTC	CAISESTAALAF
TRBV20-1	TRBD1	NA	TRBJ2-5	TGCAGTGCCTCGACAGGGTTGGAGACCCAGTACTTC	CSASTGLETQYF
TRBV27	NA	NA	TRBJ1-5	TGTGCCAGCAGTTTCCCTACCCTTACGGGGGGCAATCAGCCCCAGCATTTT	CASSFPTLTGGNQPQHF
TRBV5-5	NA	NA	TRBJ2-7	TGTGCCTTATACGGGCTCCCTGACTACGAGCAGTACTTC	CALYGLPDYEQYF
TRBV6-2/TRBV6-3	NA	many	TRBJ1-3	TGTGCCAGCAGTTACACCGGGACTTTTCCTGGAAACACCATATATTTT	CASSYTGTFPGNTIYF
TRBV19	NA	once	TRBJ2-1	TGTGCCAGTACCCTAGCTGGGGCCTACAATGAGCAGTTCTTC	CASTLAGAYNEQFF
TRBV9	NA	many	TRBJ1-1	TGTGCCAGCAGCGAGGCAGTTGGGGGCCACACTGAAGCTTTCTTT	CASSEAVGGHTEAFF